This T cell receptor (beta chain) was captured by sequencing in a study of T cells after posttransplantation cyclophosphamide. This CDR3 comprises 18 residues. Germline loops: CDR1 SGHRS, CDR2 YFSETQ. The germline V and J ends were trimmed by 4 bases and 1 base, with 18 bases remaining between them. Assay used: immunoSEQ multiplex PCR; TCRdb lists only in-frame clones, some missing. This sample comprises about 38,000 clones, none seen once only. This clone has ten or more counts. This receptor was obtained from a man aged 45-60 years in good health, CMV-negative, and a related stem cell transplant donor. The material sequenced was PBMCs. The J gene is TRBJ2-6, the V gene TRBV5-1; D is possibly TRBD2 (5 bases). CDR3 coding DNA: TGCGCCAGCAGCCGGACGGCGACTCGGGGATCTGGGGCCAACGTCCTGACTTTC. This gives the protein CASSRTATRGSGANVLTF.